One sample yielded the 19 T cell receptor beta chains listed below, sequenced in a study of T cell changes during pregnancy in multiple sclerosis. Method: immunoSEQ multiplex PCR; TCRdb's copy keeps in-frame clones and lacks some. Of about 74,000 clones detected, 92% appear once; the ten largest clones hold 3.7%. This specimen was peripheral blood, taken after pregnancy. These receptors were collected from a female donor in good health, enrolled as a control in a pregnancy study.

This clone was detected only once. J is TRBJ2-5 and V is TRBV21-1; the table names TRBD2, a call not compared with the DNA. TRBV21-1 is deemed a pseudogene. The CDR3 loop spans 11 amino acids. In DNA form, the CDR3 reads TGTGCCAGCAGCGGAGGGGAGACCCAGTACTTC. This gives the protein CASSGGETQYF.

V is TRBV6-5 and J is TRBJ1-4, with D perhaps TRBD1 (6 bases). Trimming removed 6 bases at V and 8 bases at J, with 13 bases between. This CDR3 comprises 13 residues. Germline V CDR1 and CDR2: MNHEY, SVGAGI. CDR3 DNA sequence: TGTGCCAGCAGACCGGGACACCGAGAAAAACTGTTTTTT. Encoded protein: CASRPGHREKLFF.

The rearrangement links TRBV28 to TRBJ2-6, with TRBD1 as a possible D gene (5 bases). Germline loops: CDR1 MDHEN, CDR2 SYDVKM. V lost 3 bases to trimming and J lost 2 bases, with 8 bases between them. CDR3 length: 15 residues. The chain's CDR3 is CASSFWGAGANVLTF. The CDR3 nucleotides read TGTGCCAGCAGTTTTTGGGGCGCTGGGGCCAACGTCCTGACTTTC.

This clone is a singleton in its sample. This chain links TRBV28 with TRBJ1-5; D perhaps matches TRBD1 (5 bases). V was trimmed by 8 bases and J by 1 base, leaving 18 bases between them. The CDR3 extends over 16 amino acids. Germline loops: CDR1 MDHEN, CDR2 SYDVKM. The CDR3 sequence is CASLGWEGQSNQPQHF. The CDR3 DNA sequence: TGTGCCAGCTTGGGGTGGGAGGGGCAAAGCAATCAGCCCCAGCATTTT.

The genes are TRBV18 and TRBJ2-1; D is unclear. V shed 6 bases and J shed 0 bases, with 24 bases lying between them. CDR3 length: 19 amino acids. Germline CDR1 and CDR2: KGHSH and LQKENI. The DNA for the CDR3 is TGTGCCAGCTCGCCTCAGGATATCTCGGTCCTGAGCTCCTACAATGAGCAGTTCTTC. Its translation is CASSPQDISVLSSYNEQFF.

The chain carries TRBV11-2 and TRBJ1-6; D unclear. The germline V gene has CDR1 SGHAT and CDR2 FQNNGV. This CDR3 comprises 16 residues. V was trimmed by 4 bases and J by 3 bases, leaving 13 bases between them. CDR3 protein: CASSSPGLGYNSPLHF. CDR3 sequence (DNA): TGTGCCAGCAGCTCACCCGGACTCGGCTATAATTCACCCCTCCACTTT.

This chain connects TRBV2 to TRBJ1-6; TRBD1 is a possible D gene (6 bases). The germline V and J ends were trimmed by 6 bases and 0 bases, with 9 bases remaining between them. Germline V CDR1 and CDR2: SNHLY, FYNNEI. The CDR3 is 15 amino acids. The CDR3 loop reads CASSGQSSYNSPLHF. In nucleotides, the CDR3 is TGTGCCAGCAGCGGACAGAGCTCCTATAATTCACCCCTCCACTTT.

The V gene is TRBV2, the J gene TRBJ2-1, with 8 bases aligning to TRBD1. Trimming cost V 8 bases and J 6 bases; bases outside gene matches: 9. Germline CDR1 is SNHLY and CDR2 is FYNNEI. The CDR3 contains 14 residues. The CDR3 reads CASLPGQGTNEQFF. In DNA form, the CDR3 reads TGTGCCAGCCTACCCGGACAGGGAACCAATGAGCAGTTCTTC.

This chain connects TRBV5-4 to TRBJ2-2, with 7 bases matching TRBD1. This CDR3 has 15 amino acids. After removal of 2 bases from V and 3 bases from J, the junction contained 4 bases not matched to a gene. Germline CDR1 and CDR2: SGHNT and YYREEE (reference sequence). CDR3 DNA sequence: TGTGCCAGCAGCTTTAGGGGGCTGGACACCGGGGAGCTGTTTTTT. Translated: CASSFRGLDTGELFF.

The chain uses TRBV12-5 and TRBJ1-2; tentative D call: TRBD1 (6 bases). The V end lost 6 bases, the J end lost 2 bases, and 10 bases lay between the germline ends. The V gene's germline CDR1 is LGHNT and CDR2 FRNRAP. There are 13 residues in the CDR3. The CDR3 nucleotides are TGTGCTAGTGGCCCGGGACAAAACTATGGCTACACCTTC. Amino acid sequence: CASGPGQNYGYTF.

The chain employs TRBV27 and TRBJ2-2, with unresolved D. This CDR3 region has 12 residues. V lost 5 bases to trimming and J lost 3 bases, with 4 bases between them. Per germline, CDR1 MNHEY and CDR2 SMNVEV (reference sequence). The CDR3 loop reads CASSPYTGELFF. As DNA, the CDR3 is TGTGCCAGCAGTCCTTACACCGGGGAGCTGTTTTTT.

The V gene is TRBV4-3, the J gene TRBJ2-1, with 12 bases fitting TRBD2. Germline assignment: CDR1 LGHNA and CDR2 YSLEER. The V and J ends lost 1 base and 10 bases, in that order; junction bases with no gene match: 5. The CDR3 is 15 amino acids. The CDR3 here is CASSQGTSGTREQFF. The DNA of the CDR3 is TGCGCCAGCAGCCAAGGGACTAGCGGGACTCGGGAGCAGTTCTTC.

CDR3 loop: CASSLRLAGVLPDTQYF. The CDR3 DNA sequence: TGCGCCAGCAGCTTGAGACTAGCGGGAGTGCTGCCAGATACGCAGTATTTT. The chain employs TRBV5-1 and TRBJ2-3; TRBD2 matches 12 bases. The CDR3 has 17 residues. V lost 1 base to trimming and J lost 4 bases; unmatched junction nucleotides: 7. CDR1 is SGHRS and CDR2 is YFSETQ in the germline V gene.

The chain joins TRBV11-3 to TRBJ2-5; possible D gene TRBD2, 5 bases. CDR1 and CDR2 (germline): SGHNT, YENEEA. The CDR3 is 13 amino acids. V was shortened by 1 base and J by 2 bases, with 5 bases between the two germline ends. The chain's CDR3 is CASSLGTQETQYF. CDR3 DNA sequence: TGTGCCAGCAGCTTAGGGACTCAAGAGACCCAGTACTTC.

V is TRBV6-1 and J is TRBJ1-5; D might be TRBD1 (5 bases). Trimming stripped 2 bases from V and 6 bases from J, with 11 bases between. Looked up from germline, CDR1 is MNHNS and CDR2 is SASEGT. The CDR3 totals 14 residues. CDR3 amino acids: CASSEQGRAQPQHF. Here the CDR3 DNA reads TGTGCCAGCAGTGAACAGGGTAGGGCTCAGCCCCAGCATTTT.

This chain links TRBV28 with TRBJ2-3, with 16 bases fitting TRBD2. The CDR3 sequence is 19 residues long. J gave up 3 bases and V 7 bases, and 13 bases lay outside the gene matches. Germline values: CDR1 MDHEN, CDR2 SYDVKM. This chain's CDR3 is CASTLRGLAGGPGTDTQYF. CDR3 sequence (DNA): TGTGCCAGCACCCTTCGGGGACTAGCGGGAGGGCCGGGAACAGATACGCAGTATTTT.

The chain couples TRBV7-9 to TRBJ2-3; possible D gene TRBD1, 7 bases. There are 16 residues in the CDR3. V was pared by 6 bases and J by 1 base, with 17 bases between. From germline, CDR1 is SEHNR and CDR2 FQNEAQ (reference sequence). CDR3 DNA sequence: TGTGCCAGCAGACGTGGCAGGGGGGCTGGCACAGATACGCAGTATTTT. Translation: CASRRGRGAGTDTQYF.

The chain uses TRBV7-8 and TRBJ2-5; 10 bases map to TRBD1. Germline lookup yields CDR1 SGHVS and CDR2 FQNEAQ. There are 16 residues in the CDR3. V gave up 2 bases and J gave up 5 bases; unmatched junction bases: 8. For the CDR3, the DNA is TGTGCCAGCAGCTTACGCCGGGACAGGGGATGGGAGACCCAGTACTTC. Encoded protein: CASSLRRDRGWETQYF. The full variable domain, completed using reference TRBV7-8 and TRBJ2-5, is GAGVSQSPRYKVAKRGQDVALRCDPISGHVSLFWYQQALGQGPEFLTYFQNEAQLDKSGLPSDRFFAERPEGSVSTLKIQRTQQEDSAVYLCASSLRRDRGWETQYFGPGTRLLVL.

This clone occurred once. The chain joins TRBV19 to TRBJ2-6; 8 positions agree with TRBD1. The germline V gene encodes CDR1 LNHDA and CDR2 SQIVND (reference sequence). The trim removed 5 bases at V and 0 bases at J, leaving 9 bases unmatched. The CDR3 is 18 residues long. The CDR3 nucleotides read TGTGCCAGTAGTTCCAACTCAGGGGGCTACTCTGGGGCCAACGTCCTGACTTTC. This gives the protein CASSSNSGGYSGANVLTF.